Presented here are 15 T cell receptor beta chains from one specimen sequenced in a study of CD8 T cells in Susac syndrome. Random hexamers served to reverse transcribe roughly 0.5 to 1 ug RNA. MiXCR, applied by TCRdb to the immunoSEQ multiplex PCR reads, yields one record per CDR3 protein. The profile shows about 200,000 distinct CDR3 sequences, over 90% of them singletons. Sequencing input: CD4+ T cells from PBMCs. Source of these receptors: a human donor with multiple sclerosis.

In nucleotides, the CDR3 is TGTGCCAGTAGTATTCGGCCGACAGATACGCAGTATTTT. It translates to CASSIRPTDTQYF. This chain connects TRBV19 to TRBJ2-3, with unresolved D. The germline gives CDR1 LNHDA, CDR2 SQIVND (reference sequence). This CDR3 is 13 amino acids long. Trimming left V 3 bases short and J 3 bases short, with 7 bases between.

The V and J genes are TRBV6-1 and TRBJ2-2; D not certain. V was clipped by 7 bases and J by 2 bases, with 11 bases between them. Germline V gene sequence: CDR1 MNHNS, CDR2 SASEGT. The CDR3 is made up of 14 amino acids. The CDR3 DNA sequence: TGTGCCAGCAAAGGAAGGGTAAACACCGGGGAGCTGTTTTTT. It yields the protein CASKGRVNTGELFF.

The count of this clonotype is one. The genes are TRBV18 and TRBJ2-7; TRBD1 aligns across 9 bases. There are 15 residues in the CDR3. Looked up from germline, CDR1 is KGHSH and CDR2 is LQKENI. V lost 2 bases and J lost 4; bases outside the gene matches: 6. The CDR3 DNA follows: TGTGCCAGCTCACCAAGGGGACAGGGAAAGTACGAGCAGTACTTC. This sequence encodes CASSPRGQGKYEQYF.

The genes are TRBV7-9 and TRBJ1-2, with D hard to call. Germline CDR1 reads SEHNR; CDR2 reads FQNEAQ (reference sequence). This CDR3 has 14 amino acids. V gave up 2 bases and J gave up 3 bases, with 10 bases separating them. CDR3 DNA: TGTGCCAGCAGCTTACCGGGGAAGCACTATGGCTACACCTTC. Translated, it gives CASSLPGKHYGYTF.

The chain uses TRBV30 and TRBJ2-7, with 8 bases lining up with TRBD2. Germline V gives CDR1 GTSNPN, CDR2 SVGIG (reference sequence). The length of the CDR3 is 14 residues. The ends lost 4 bases at V and 3 bases at J; junction bases unmatched: 8. The CDR3: CAWIPSGGNYEQYF. The CDR3 nucleotides read TGTGCCTGGATTCCCAGCGGGGGAAACTACGAGCAGTACTTC.

This clonotype was seen only a few times. This rearrangement joins TRBV12-3 or TRBV12-4 to TRBJ2-7; D call uncertain. Trimming left V 4 bases short and J 2 bases short, with 6 bases between. This CDR3 has 12 amino acids. The CDR3 DNA reads TGTGCCAGCAGTTCCGGCCCCTACGAGCAGTACTTC. Translating gives CASSSGPYEQYF.

The genes are TRBV7-9 and TRBJ1-2, with D possibly matching TRBD1 (6 bases). The CDR3 extends over 16 amino acids. The V end was cut by 4 bases, the J end by 4 bases, with 19 bases between. Per the germline V gene, CDR1 is SEHNR and CDR2 is FQNEAQ (reference sequence). CDR3 amino acids: CASSSVKDEGGYGYTF. The CDR3, as DNA: TGTGCCAGCAGCTCAGTCAAAGATGAGGGGGGCTATGGCTACACCTTC. Drawing the rest from reference TRBV7-9 and TRBJ1-2, the complete variable domain is DTGVSQNPRHKITKRGQNVTFRCDPISEHNRLYWYRQTLGQGPEFLTYFQNEAQLEKSRLLSDRFSAERPKGSFSTLEIQRTEQGDSAMYLCASSSVKDEGGYGYTFGSGTRLTVV.

The rearrangement links TRBV20-1 to TRBJ2-7; 9 nucleotides agree with TRBD2. The CDR3 has 12 amino acids. Germline lookup yields CDR1 DFQATT and CDR2 SNEGSKA (reference sequence). CDR3 coding DNA: TGCAGGGCGGGAGGGAGCTCCTACGAGCAGTACTTC. The encoded protein is CRAGGSSYEQYF.

The chain recombines TRBV20-1 with TRBJ1-1; the match to TRBD1 covers 7 bases. The germline CDR1 and CDR2 sequences are DFQATT and SNEGSKA (reference sequence). The CDR3 sequence is 14 residues long. V lost 2 bases, J lost 2 bases, and 5 bases stayed unmatched. This CDR3 is CSARLQGPNTEAFF. CDR3 nucleotides: TGCAGTGCTAGACTACAGGGGCCCAACACTGAAGCTTTCTTT.

This chain uses TRBV30 with TRBJ2-1; D is unclear. The germline V gene encodes CDR1 GTSNPN and CDR2 SVGIG (reference sequence). This CDR3 has 10 residues. V lost 7 bases to trimming and J lost 9 bases, with 10 bases between them. In DNA form, the CDR3 reads TGTGCCTCCGGTAGGGTTGAGCAGTTCTTC. It specifies CASGRVEQFF.

V is TRBV3-1 and J is TRBJ1-2; D ambiguous. The CDR3 has 13 residues. Germline CDR1 is LGHDT and CDR2 is YNNKEL (reference sequence). Trimming took 4 bases from V and 8 from J, leaving 14 bases between them. CDR3 nucleotide sequence: TGTGCCAGCAGCCCGGCCGCGGGAGGAGGCTACACCTTC. Its translation: CASSPAAGGGYTF.

V and J are TRBV29-1 and TRBJ1-5, with 12 bases lining up with TRBD1. The CDR3 runs to 15 residues. The trim removed 6 bases at V and 1 base at J, leaving 4 bases unmatched. In germline, CDR1 is SQVTM, CDR2 ANQGSEA. The CDR3 nucleotides read TGCAGCGTGGGACAGGGGGCTACGAGCAATCAGCCCCAGCATTTT. Its translation: CSVGQGATSNQPQHF.

A remark on this clonotype: No conserved phenylalanine or tryptophan is present at the end of the CDR3, so a read error is the likely explanation. The DNA is omitted, as the CDR3 cannot be located on it reliably, and the CDR3 follows TCRdb's listing. The chain has TRBV7-9 and TRBJ1-1; TRBD1, the table's D call, lacks a check against the DNA. Germline V gene data show CDR1 as SEHNR and CDR2 as FQNEAQ (reference sequence). Both ends counted, the CDR3 spans 11 residues. This CDR3 is CASSTTPPGHL.

The rearrangement joins TRBV20-1 to TRBJ1-1; no firm D call. V shed 0 bases and J shed 3 bases, with 8 bases lying between them. CDR3 size: 13 residues. Germline loops: CDR1 DFQATT, CDR2 SNEGSKA (reference sequence). The DNA for the CDR3 is TGCAGTGCTAGAGATCTCCGGGACACTGAAGCTTTCTTT. This codes for CSARDLRDTEAFF.

CDR3: CSVARGLSSYNEQFF. CDR3 bases: TGCAGCGTTGCGAGGGGGTTGAGCTCCTACAATGAGCAGTTCTTC. The chain links TRBV29-1 to TRBJ2-1, with D tentatively TRBD1 (6 bases). CDR1 and CDR2 (germline): SQVTM, ANQGSEA. The CDR3 spans 15 residues. The V end lost 4 bases, the J end lost 0 bases, and 13 bases lay between the germline ends.